The rows below give T cell receptor beta chains drawn from one sample of a study of shared clonotypes between healthy human individuals. TCRdb's copy holds only in-frame clones and misses some; the assay was immunoSEQ multiplex PCR. The table lists around 1,900,000 clones, approximately 92% of them singletons. The sequenced material came from naive CD8+ T cells from PBMCs. The receptors stem from a young man in good health. Some clones in this sample may be carry-over from other donors' samples. The CDR3 runs from the conserved cysteine through the conserved F or W. D genes are given only for firm matches. Only part of the rows carry a size: once, few, many, or a class if the clone is expanded.

size: once; D: TRBD1; V: TRBV28; J: TRBJ1-2; CDR3: CASSWTGSGYGYTF; DNA: TGTGCCAGCAGCTGGACAGGGTCTGGATATGGCTACACCTTC
size: once; D: TRBD2; V: TRBV5-6; J: TRBJ2-7; CDR3: CASSSSLAGGPYEQYF; DNA: TGTGCCAGCAGCTCCAGTCTAGCGGGAGGGCCTTACGAGCAGTACTTC
size: .; D: .; V: TRBV27; J: TRBJ1-5; CDR3: CASSFRDENQPQHF; DNA: TGTGCCAGCAGTTTCCGGGACGAGAATCAGCCCCAGCATTTT
size: .; D: TRBD2; V: TRBV5-1; J: TRBJ2-3; CDR3: CASSLLLAGVPDTQYF; DNA: TGCGCCAGCAGCTTGTTACTAGCGGGAGTCCCAGATACGCAGTATTTT
size: .; D: TRBD2; V: TRBV25-1; J: TRBJ2-1; CDR3: CASSPLAGHFEQFF; DNA: TGTGCCAGCAGCCCACTAGCGGGACATTTTGAGCAGTTCTTC
size: .; D: .; V: TRBV14; J: TRBJ2-7; CDR3: CASSQDRTSSSYEQYF; DNA: TGTGCCAGCAGCCAAGATCGGACCTCAAGCTCCTACGAGCAGTACTTC
size: .; D: .; V: TRBV6-5; J: TRBJ2-5; CDR3: CASSPSPLGGTQYF; DNA: TGTGCCAGCAGTCCCTCCCCTTTAGGTGGGACCCAGTACTTC
size: .; D: TRBD1; V: TRBV6-1; J: TRBJ1-5; CDR3: CASSANDRVWSSNQPQHF; DNA: TGTGCCAGCAGTGCCAATGACAGGGTTTGGTCGAGCAATCAGCCCCAGCATTTT
size: .; D: TRBD2; V: TRBV7-2; J: TRBJ2-6; CDR3: CASSLVRAGRSSGANVLTF; DNA: TGTGCCAGCAGCTTAGTCAGAGCGGGAAGGAGCTCTGGGGCCAACGTCCTGACTTTC
size: .; D: .; V: TRBV5-1; J: TRBJ2-2; CDR3: CASSLLLGDPNTGELFF; DNA: TGCGCCAGCAGCCTCCTGTTGGGGGATCCGAACACCGGGGAGCTGTTTTTT
size: once; D: .; V: TRBV9; J: TRBJ2-3; CDR3: CASSFTGLSTDTQYF; DNA: TGTGCCAGCAGCTTCACCGGGCTTAGCACAGATACGCAGTATTTT
size: .; D: .; V: TRBV4-3; J: TRBJ2-5; CDR3: CASSLGSQETQYF; DNA: TGCGCCAGCAGCCTAGGCAGTCAAGAGACCCAGTACTTC
size: once; D: .; V: TRBV30; J: TRBJ1-2; CDR3: CAWSVSVKGYTF; DNA: TGTGCCTGGAGTGTGTCTGTTAAGGGCTACACCTTC
size: .; D: TRBD1; V: TRBV5-6; J: TRBJ2-7; CDR3: CASSLKGAVDPSHEQYF; DNA: TGTGCCAGCAGCTTAAAGGGGGCGGTCGATCCCAGCCACGAGCAGTACTTC
size: .; D: .; V: TRBV5-1; J: TRBJ2-1; CDR3: CASSSYGSQTYNEQFF; DNA: TGCGCCAGCAGCTCATACGGGAGTCAGACCTACAATGAGCAGTTCTTC
size: .; D: .; V: TRBV27; J: TRBJ2-1; CDR3: CASTLRGSSYNEQFF; DNA: TGTGCCAGCACTTTACGGGGTAGCTCCTACAATGAGCAGTTCTTC
size: .; D: .; V: TRBV9; J: TRBJ2-1; CDR3: CASSVSGPFYNEQFF; DNA: TGTGCCAGCAGCGTTTCAGGGCCCTTCTACAATGAGCAGTTCTTC
size: .; D: .; V: TRBV27; J: TRBJ1-5; CDR3: CASSWDAGPHQPQHF; DNA: TGTGCCAGCAGTTGGGACGCTGGGCCTCATCAGCCCCAGCATTTT
size: .; D: .; V: TRBV7-9; J: TRBJ2-7; CDR3: CASSLEGGSYEQYF; DNA: TGTGCCAGCAGCTTAGAGGGTGGGTCCTACGAGCAGTACTTC
size: .; D: TRBD2; V: TRBV28; J: TRBJ2-2; CDR3: CASSSRTSGNTGELFF; DNA: TGTGCCAGCAGTTCAAGGACTAGCGGGAACACCGGGGAGCTGTTTTTT
size: .; D: .; V: TRBV11-2; J: TRBJ2-1; CDR3: CASSPPSTQQFF; DNA: TGTGCCAGCAGCCCCCCCTCCACCCAGCAGTTCTTC
size: .; D: .; V: TRBV28; J: TRBJ2-7; CDR3: CASRLGSYEQYF; DNA: TGTGCCAGCAGACTTGGGTCCTACGAGCAGTACTTC
size: .; D: TRBD2; V: TRBV7-2; J: TRBJ2-1; CDR3: CASSPLFPGLVPNEQFF; DNA: TGTGCCAGCAGCCCCCTCTTTCCGGGACTAGTCCCCAATGAGCAGTTCTTC
size: .; D: TRBD2; V: TRBV19; J: TRBJ2-5; CDR3: CASSDKFRGTSDLQETQYF; DNA: TGTGCCAGTAGCGACAAATTTCGAGGGACTAGCGACCTACAAGAGACCCAGTACTTC
size: .; D: .; V: TRBV27; J: TRBJ1-1; CDR3: CASSFTRDVQGNTEAFF; DNA: TGTGCCAGCAGTTTCACCCGGGATGTGCAGGGAAACACTGAAGCTTTCTTT
size: .; D: .; V: TRBV7-8; J: TRBJ2-2; CDR3: CAYFRELNTGELFF; DNA: TGTGCCTACTTTCGGGAGCTGAACACCGGGGAGCTGTTTTTT
size: .; D: .; V: TRBV9; J: TRBJ2-7; CDR3: CASSSRSDEQYF; DNA: TGTGCCAGCAGCTCGAGGAGCGACGAGCAGTACTTC
size: .; D: .; V: TRBV27; J: TRBJ2-1; CDR3: CASSYLPAGTFFPEQFF; DNA: TGTGCCAGCAGTTACCTTCCAGCCGGGACTTTTTTCCCTGAGCAGTTCTTC
size: .; D: .; V: TRBV7-6; J: TRBJ2-1; CDR3: CASSWGALNNEQFF; DNA: TGTGCCAGCAGCTGGGGGGCCTTGAACAATGAGCAGTTCTTC
size: .; D: .; V: TRBV27; J: TRBJ2-2; CDR3: CASSLPGGQRTGELFF; DNA: TGTGCCAGCAGTTTACCGGGGGGACAGAGGACCGGGGAGCTGTTTTTT
size: .; D: TRBD2; V: TRBV14; J: TRBJ2-7; CDR3: CASSRREGSYEQYF; DNA: TGTGCCAGCAGCCGGCGGGAGGGCTCCTACGAGCAGTACTTC
size: .; D: TRBD2; V: TRBV6-1; J: TRBJ2-7; CDR3: CASGEGYEQYF; DNA: TGTGCCAGTGGGGAGGGGTACGAGCAGTACTTC
size: .; D: .; V: TRBV19; J: TRBJ1-1; CDR3: CASSIGEVNTEAFF; DNA: TGTGCCAGTAGTATAGGTGAGGTGAACACTGAAGCTTTCTTT
size: .; D: TRBD2; V: TRBV4-1; J: TRBJ2-7; CDR3: CASSHPPGLTPYEQYF; DNA: TGCGCCAGCAGCCATCCTCCGGGACTAACTCCATACGAGCAGTACTTC